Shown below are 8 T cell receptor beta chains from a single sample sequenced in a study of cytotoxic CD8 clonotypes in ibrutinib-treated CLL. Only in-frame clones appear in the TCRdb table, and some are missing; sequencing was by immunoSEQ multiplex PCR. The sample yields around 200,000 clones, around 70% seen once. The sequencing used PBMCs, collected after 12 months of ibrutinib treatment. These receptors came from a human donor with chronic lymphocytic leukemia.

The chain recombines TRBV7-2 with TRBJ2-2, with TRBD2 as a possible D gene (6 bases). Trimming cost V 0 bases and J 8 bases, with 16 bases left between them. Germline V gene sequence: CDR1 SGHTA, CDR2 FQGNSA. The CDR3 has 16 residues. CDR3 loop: CASSLAGGNILGELFF. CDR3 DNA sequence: TGTGCCAGCAGCTTAGCGGGGGGTAACATTTTAGGGGAGCTGTTTTTT.

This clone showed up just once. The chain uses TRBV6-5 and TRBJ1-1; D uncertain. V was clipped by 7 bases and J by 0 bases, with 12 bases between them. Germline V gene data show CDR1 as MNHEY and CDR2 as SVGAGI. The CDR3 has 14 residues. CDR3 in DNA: TGTGCCAGCAACTTAGGACGAATGAACACTGAAGCTTTCTTT. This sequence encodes CASNLGRMNTEAFF.

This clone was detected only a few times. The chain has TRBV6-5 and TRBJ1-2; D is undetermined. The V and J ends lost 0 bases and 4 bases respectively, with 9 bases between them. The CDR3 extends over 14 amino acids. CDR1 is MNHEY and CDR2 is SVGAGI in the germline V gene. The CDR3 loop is CASSYSAGGYGYTF. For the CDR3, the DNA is TGTGCCAGCAGTTACTCCGCCGGAGGCTATGGCTACACCTTC.

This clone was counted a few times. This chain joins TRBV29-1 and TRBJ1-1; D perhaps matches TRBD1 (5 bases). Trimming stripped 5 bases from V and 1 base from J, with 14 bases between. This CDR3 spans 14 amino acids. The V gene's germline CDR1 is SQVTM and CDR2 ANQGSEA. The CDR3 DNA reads TGCAGCGTTCGGTTAAGGGGCCGGAACACTGAAGCTTTCTTT. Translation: CSVRLRGRNTEAFF. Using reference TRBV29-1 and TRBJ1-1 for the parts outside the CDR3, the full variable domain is SAVISQKPSRDICQRGTSLTIQCQVDSQVTMMFWYRQQPGQSLTLIATANQGSEATYESGFVIDKFPISRPNLTFSTLTVSNMSPEDSSIYLCSVRLRGRNTEAFFGQGTRLTVV.

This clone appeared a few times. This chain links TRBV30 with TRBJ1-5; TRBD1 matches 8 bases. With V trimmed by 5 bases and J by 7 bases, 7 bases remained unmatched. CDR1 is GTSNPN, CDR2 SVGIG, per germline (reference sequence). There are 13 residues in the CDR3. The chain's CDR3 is CAWSGQGWQPQHF. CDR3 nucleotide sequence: TGTGCCTGGTCAGGACAGGGCTGGCAGCCCCAGCATTTT.

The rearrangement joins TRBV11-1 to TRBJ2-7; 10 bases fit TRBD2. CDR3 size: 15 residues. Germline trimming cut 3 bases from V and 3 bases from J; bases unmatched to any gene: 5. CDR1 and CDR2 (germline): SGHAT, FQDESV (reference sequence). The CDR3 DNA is TGTGCCAGCAGCTTGACTAGCGGGTGGATCTACGAGCAGTACTTC. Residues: CASSLTSGWIYEQYF.

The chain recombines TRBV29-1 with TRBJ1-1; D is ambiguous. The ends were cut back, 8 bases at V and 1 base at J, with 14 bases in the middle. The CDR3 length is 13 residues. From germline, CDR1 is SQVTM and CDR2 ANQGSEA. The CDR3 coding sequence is TGCAGCTCCGGGAAGGGCGAGAACACTGAAGCTTTCTTT. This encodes CSSGKGENTEAFF.

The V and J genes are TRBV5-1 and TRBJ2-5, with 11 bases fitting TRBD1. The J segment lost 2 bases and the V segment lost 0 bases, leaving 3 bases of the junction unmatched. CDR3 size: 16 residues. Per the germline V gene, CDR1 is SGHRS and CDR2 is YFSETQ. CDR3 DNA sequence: TGCGCCAGCAGCTTGGCGGGGGACAGGGGGCAAGAGACCCAGTACTTC. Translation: CASSLAGDRGQETQYF.